This T cell receptor beta chain was found in a study of T cell repertoires in cytomegalovirus infection. Findings and limits, study-wide: The cumulative frequency of public TCR beta families distinguished individuals who carried CMV together with the relevant HLA.

Many counts were recorded for this clonotype. The antigen remains undetermined. Germline CDR1 LGHNA, CDR2 YNFKEQ. V was clipped by 4 bases and J by 1 base; unmatched bases: 8. The CDR3 length is 17 residues. TCRdb reprocessed the reads via MiXCR and lists one record per CDR3 protein. Here the sample spans roughly 200,000 distinct CDR3 sequences, about a tenth being singletons. This TCR came from a human donor in good health (CMV status not recorded). Some clones in this sample may be carry-over from other donors' samples. Sequenced sample: PBMCs. The rearrangement links TRBV4-2 to TRBJ2-2, with TRBD2 identical over 8 bases. The CDR3, as DNA: TGTGCCAGCAGCCGTCGAACTAGCGGTATGAACACCGGGGAGCTGTTTTTT. Residues: CASSRRTSGMNTGELFF.